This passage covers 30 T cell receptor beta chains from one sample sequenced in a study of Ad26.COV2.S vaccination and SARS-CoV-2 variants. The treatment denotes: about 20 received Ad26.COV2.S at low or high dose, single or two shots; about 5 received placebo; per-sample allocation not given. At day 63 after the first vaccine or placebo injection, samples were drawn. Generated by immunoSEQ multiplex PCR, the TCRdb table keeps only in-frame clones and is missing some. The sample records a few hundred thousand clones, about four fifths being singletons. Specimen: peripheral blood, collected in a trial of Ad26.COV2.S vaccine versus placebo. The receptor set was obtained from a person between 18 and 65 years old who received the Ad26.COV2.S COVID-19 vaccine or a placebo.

CDR3 sequence (DNA): TGTGCCAGCAGCTTGGCGAGGCAGGGGTCTGGTCAGCCCCAGCATTTT. This translates into CASSLARQGSGQPQHF. The chain uses TRBV5-5 and TRBJ1-5, with D maybe TRBD1 (6 bases). Germline values: CDR1 SGHKS, CDR2 YYEKEE (reference sequence). Trimming removed 0 bases at V and 6 bases at J, with 16 bases between. The CDR3 sequence is 16 residues long.

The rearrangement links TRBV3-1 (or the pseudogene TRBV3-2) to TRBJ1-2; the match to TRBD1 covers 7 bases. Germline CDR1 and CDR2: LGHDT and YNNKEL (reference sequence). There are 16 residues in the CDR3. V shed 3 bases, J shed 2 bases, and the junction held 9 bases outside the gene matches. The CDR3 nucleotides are TGTGCCAGCAGCCAGGAGGGGGCAGGTAGGAACTATGGCTACACCTTC. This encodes CASSQEGAGRNYGYTF.

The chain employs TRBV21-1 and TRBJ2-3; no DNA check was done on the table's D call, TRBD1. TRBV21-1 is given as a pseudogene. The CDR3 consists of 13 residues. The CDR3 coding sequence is TGTGCCAGCGCAACAGGGGGACCAGATACGCAGTATTTT. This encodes CASATGGPDTQYF.

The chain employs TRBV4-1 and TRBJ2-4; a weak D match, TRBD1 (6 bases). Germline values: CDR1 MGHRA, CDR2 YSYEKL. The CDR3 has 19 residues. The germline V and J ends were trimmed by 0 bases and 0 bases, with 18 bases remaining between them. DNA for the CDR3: TGCGCCAGCAGCCAAGATTGGCTTTGGGGGCGATTAGCCAAAAACATTCAGTACTTC. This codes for CASSQDWLWGRLAKNIQYF.

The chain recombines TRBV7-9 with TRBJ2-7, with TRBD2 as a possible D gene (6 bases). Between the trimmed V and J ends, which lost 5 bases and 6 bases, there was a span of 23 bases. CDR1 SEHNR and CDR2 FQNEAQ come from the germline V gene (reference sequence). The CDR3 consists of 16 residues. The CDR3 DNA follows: TGTGCCAGCAGCCAAGGAGGGAGGCAGGGTCGTTCCGAGCAGTACTTC. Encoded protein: CASSQGGRQGRSEQYF.

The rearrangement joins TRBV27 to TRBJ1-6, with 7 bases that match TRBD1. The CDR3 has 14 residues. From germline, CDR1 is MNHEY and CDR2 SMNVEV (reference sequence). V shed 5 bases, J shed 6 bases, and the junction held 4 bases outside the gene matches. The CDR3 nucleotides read TGTGCCAGCAGTCCCTGGGACAGTAATTCACCCCTCCACTTT. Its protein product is CASSPWDSNSPLHF.

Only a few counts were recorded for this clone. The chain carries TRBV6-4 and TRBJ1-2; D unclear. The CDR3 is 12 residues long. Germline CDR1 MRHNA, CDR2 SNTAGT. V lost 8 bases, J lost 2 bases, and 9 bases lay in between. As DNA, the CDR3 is TGTGCCAGCGGGCACAAGAACTATGGCTACACCTTC. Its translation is CASGHKNYGYTF.

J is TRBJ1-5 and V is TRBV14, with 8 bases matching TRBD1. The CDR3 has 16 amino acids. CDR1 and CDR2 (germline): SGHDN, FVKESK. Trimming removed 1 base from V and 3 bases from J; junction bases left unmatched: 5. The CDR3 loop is CASSQVGTGNNQPQHF. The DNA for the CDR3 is TGTGCCAGCAGCCAAGTTGGGACAGGAAACAATCAGCCCCAGCATTTT. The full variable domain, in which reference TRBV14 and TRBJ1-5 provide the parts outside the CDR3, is EAGVTQFPSHSVIEKGQTVTLRCDPISGHDNLYWYRRVMGKEIKFLLHFVKESKQDESGMPNNRFLAERTGGTYSTLKVQPAELEDSGVYFCASSQVGTGNNQPQHFGDGTRLSIL.

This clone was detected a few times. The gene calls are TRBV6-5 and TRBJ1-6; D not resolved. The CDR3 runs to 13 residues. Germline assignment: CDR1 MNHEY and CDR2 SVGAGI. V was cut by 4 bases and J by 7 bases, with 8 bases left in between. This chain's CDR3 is CASSSQTNSPLHF. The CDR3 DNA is TGTGCCAGCAGTTCCCAGACCAATTCACCCCTCCACTTT.

CDR3 sequence reads: CASSQGREGDEQFF. As DNA, the CDR3 is TGCGCCAGCAGCCAGGGCCGCGAAGGGGATGAGCAGTTCTTC. V usage is TRBV4-3 and J usage is TRBJ2-1, with a weak D call TRBD1 (5 bases). Trimming stripped 3 bases from V and 8 bases from J, with 14 bases between. Germline assignment: CDR1 LGHNA and CDR2 YSLEER. The CDR3 has 14 amino acids.

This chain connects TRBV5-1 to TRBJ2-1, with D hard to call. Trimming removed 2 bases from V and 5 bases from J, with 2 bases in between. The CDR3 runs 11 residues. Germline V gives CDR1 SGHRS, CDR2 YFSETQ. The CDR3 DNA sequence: TGCGCCAGCAGCTTCCACAATGAGCAGTTCTTC. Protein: CASSFHNEQFF.

CDR3 in DNA: TGCGCCAGCAGCCAGACAGGGGCCCAGCCCCAGCATTTT. This sequence encodes CASSQTGAQPQHF. This chain links TRBV4-1 with TRBJ1-5, with 8 nucleotides matching TRBD1. The J segment lost 7 bases and the V segment lost 3 bases, leaving 2 bases of the junction unmatched. The CDR3 runs 13 residues. Per germline, CDR1 MGHRA and CDR2 YSYEKL.

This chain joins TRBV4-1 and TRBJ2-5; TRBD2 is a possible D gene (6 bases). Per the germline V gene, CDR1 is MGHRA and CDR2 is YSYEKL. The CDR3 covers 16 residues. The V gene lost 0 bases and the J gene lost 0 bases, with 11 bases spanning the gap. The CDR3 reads CASSQELGTYQETQYF. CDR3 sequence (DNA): TGCGCCAGCAGCCAAGAACTCGGGACTTACCAAGAGACCCAGTACTTC.

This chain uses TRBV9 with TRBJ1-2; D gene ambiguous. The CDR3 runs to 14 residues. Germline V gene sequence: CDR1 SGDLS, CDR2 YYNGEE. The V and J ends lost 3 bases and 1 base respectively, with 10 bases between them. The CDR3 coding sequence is TGTGCCAGCAGCGCCGGACGGAATAACTATGGCTACACCTTC. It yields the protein CASSAGRNNYGYTF.

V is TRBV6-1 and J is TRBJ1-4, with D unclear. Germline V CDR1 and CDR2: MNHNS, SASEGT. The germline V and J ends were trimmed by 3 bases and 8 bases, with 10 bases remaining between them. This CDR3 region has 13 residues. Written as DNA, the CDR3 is TGTGCCAGCAGTGACCTCGGGATCGAAAAACTGTTTTTT. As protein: CASSDLGIEKLFF.

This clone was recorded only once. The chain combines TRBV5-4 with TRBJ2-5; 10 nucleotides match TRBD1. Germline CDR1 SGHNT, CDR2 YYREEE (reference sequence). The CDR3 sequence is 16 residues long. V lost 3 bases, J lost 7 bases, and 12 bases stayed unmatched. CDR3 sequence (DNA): TGTGCCAGCAGCTCGGGAAGAGGGACAGGGGTAGTGACCCAGTACTTC. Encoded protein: CASSSGRGTGVVTQYF.

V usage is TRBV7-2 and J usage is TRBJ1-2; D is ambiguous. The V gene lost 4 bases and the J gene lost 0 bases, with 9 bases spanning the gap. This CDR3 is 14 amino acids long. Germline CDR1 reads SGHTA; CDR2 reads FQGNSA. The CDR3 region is CASSSLAANYGYTF. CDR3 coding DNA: TGTGCCAGCAGCTCGCTGGCAGCTAACTATGGCTACACCTTC.

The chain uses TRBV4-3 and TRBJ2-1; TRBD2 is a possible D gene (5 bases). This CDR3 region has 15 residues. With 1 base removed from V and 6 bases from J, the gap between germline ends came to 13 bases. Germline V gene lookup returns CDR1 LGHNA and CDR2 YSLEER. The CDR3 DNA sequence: TGCGCCAGCAGCCAAGCCCTAACTAGTACCAATGAGCAGTTCTTC. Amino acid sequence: CASSQALTSTNEQFF.

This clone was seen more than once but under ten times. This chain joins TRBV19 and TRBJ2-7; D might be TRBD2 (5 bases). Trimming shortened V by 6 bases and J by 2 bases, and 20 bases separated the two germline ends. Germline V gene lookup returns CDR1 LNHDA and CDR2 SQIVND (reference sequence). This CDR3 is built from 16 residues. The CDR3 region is CASSRKLGNRAYEQYF. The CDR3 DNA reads TGTGCCAGTAGCCGAAAACTAGGGAACAGAGCCTACGAGCAGTACTTC.

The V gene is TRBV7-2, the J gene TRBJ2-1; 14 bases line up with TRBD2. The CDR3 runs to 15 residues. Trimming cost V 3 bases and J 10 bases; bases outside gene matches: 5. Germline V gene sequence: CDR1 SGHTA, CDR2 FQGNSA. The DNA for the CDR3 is TGTGCCAGCAGCTTTGGGACTAGCGGGGGTGGGGAGCAGTTCTTC. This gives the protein CASSFGTSGGGEQFF.

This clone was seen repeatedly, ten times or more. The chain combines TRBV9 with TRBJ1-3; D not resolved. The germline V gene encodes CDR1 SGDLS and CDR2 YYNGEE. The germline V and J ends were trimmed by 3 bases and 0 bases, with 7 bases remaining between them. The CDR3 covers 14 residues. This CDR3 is CASSDPSSGNTIYF. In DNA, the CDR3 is TGTGCCAGCAGCGATCCTAGCTCTGGAAACACCATATATTTT.

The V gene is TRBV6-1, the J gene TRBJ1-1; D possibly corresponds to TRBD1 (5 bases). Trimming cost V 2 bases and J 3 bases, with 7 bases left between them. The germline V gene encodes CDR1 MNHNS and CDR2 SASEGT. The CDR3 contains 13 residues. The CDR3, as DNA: TGTGCCAGCAGTGAACGGGGCGACACTGAAGCTTTCTTT. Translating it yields CASSERGDTEAFF.

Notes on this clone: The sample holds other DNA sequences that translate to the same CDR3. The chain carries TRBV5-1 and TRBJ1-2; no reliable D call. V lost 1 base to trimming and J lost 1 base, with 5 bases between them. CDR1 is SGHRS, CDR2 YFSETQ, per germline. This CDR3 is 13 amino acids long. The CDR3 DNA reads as TGCGCCAGCAGCTTGTCGGATAACTATGGCTACACCTTC. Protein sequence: CASSLSDNYGYTF.

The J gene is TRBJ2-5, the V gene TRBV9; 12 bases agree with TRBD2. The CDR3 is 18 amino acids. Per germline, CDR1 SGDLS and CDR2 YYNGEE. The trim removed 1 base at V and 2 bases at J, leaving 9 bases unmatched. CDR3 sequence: CASSVSSLAGGYQETQYF. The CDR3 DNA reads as TGTGCCAGCAGCGTATCATCACTAGCGGGAGGATATCAAGAGACCCAGTACTTC.

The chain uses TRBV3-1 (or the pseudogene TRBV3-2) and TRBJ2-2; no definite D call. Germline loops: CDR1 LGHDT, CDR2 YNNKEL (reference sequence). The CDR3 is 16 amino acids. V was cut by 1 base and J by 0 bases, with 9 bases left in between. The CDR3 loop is CASSQGRQSNTGELFF. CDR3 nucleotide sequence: TGTGCCAGCAGCCAAGGGCGACAATCGAACACCGGGGAGCTGTTTTTT.

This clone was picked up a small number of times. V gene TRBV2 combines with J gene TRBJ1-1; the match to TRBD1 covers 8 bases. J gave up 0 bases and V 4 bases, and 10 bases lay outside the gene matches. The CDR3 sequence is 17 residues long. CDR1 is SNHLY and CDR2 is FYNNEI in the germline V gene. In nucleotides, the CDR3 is TGTGCCAGCAGTGGGGTTCAGGGGGCACAAATGAACACTGAAGCTTTCTTT. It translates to CASSGVQGAQMNTEAFF.

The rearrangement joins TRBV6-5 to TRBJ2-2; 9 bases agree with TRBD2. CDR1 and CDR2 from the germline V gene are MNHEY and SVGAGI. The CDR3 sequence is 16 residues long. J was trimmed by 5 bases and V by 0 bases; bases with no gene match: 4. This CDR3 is CASSYSSGSGTGELFF. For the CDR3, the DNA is TGTGCCAGCAGTTACTCTAGCGGGAGTGGTACCGGGGAGCTGTTTTTT.

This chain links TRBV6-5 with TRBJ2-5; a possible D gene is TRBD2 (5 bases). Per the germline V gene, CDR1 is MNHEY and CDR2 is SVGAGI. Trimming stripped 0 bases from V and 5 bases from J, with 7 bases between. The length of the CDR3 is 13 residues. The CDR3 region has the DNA TGTGCCAGCAGTTACTCGCGAGGGGAGACCCAGTACTTC. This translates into CASSYSRGETQYF.

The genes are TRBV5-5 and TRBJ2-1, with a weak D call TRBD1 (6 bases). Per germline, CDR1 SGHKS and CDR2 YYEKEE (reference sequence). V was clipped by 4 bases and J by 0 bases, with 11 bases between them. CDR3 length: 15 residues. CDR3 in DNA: TGTGCCAGCAGCGTACAGGGTTACTCCTACAATGAGCAGTTCTTC. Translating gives CASSVQGYSYNEQFF.

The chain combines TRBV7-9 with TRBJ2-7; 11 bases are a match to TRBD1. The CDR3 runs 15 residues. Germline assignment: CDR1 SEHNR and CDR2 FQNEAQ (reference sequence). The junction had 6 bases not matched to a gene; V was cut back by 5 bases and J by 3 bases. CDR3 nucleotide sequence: TGTGCCAGCAGCCGGGACAGGGGGGGAATCTACGAGCAGTACTTC. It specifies CASSRDRGGIYEQYF.